A single sample is the source of the 30 T cell receptor beta chains below, sequenced in a study of CD8+ T cells in alopecia areata. TCR sequencing used cDNA made by reverse transcription of extracted RNA. Clones were sequenced by immunoSEQ multiplex PCR, and TCRdb holds only the in-frame ones, with some missing. The repertoire consists of around 150,000 clones, with approximately 57% occurring once and the leading ten covering 14%. Treatment described: oral pan-JAK inhibitor, 5-10 mg twice daily. The specimen comprised CD4+ T cells sorted from blood, sampled at week 24, from a patient treated with tofacitinib. The source of these receptors is a human donor with alopecia areata.

The CDR3 spells CASSEPPGTGNTIYF. CDR3 bases: TGTGCCAGCAGTGAACCCCCAGGGACTGGAAACACCATATATTTT. This chain joins TRBV6-1 and TRBJ1-3, with D possibly TRBD1 on 5 matching bases. The germline V and J ends were trimmed by 2 bases and 2 bases, with 10 bases remaining between them. This CDR3 comprises 15 residues. CDR1 is MNHNS and CDR2 is SASEGT in the germline V gene.

This clone has a single count. V and J are TRBV30 and TRBJ2-7; D is unresolved. The V gene lost 0 bases and the J gene lost 6 bases, with 3 bases spanning the gap. The CDR3 has 10 residues. Germline V gene data show CDR1 as GTSNPN and CDR2 as SVGIG (reference sequence). The CDR3 coding sequence is TGTGCCTGGAGTGTAAGCGAGCAGTACTTC. Protein product: CAWSVSEQYF.

This clone occurred once. The chain joins TRBV5-1 to TRBJ2-7, with 8 bases lining up with TRBD1. The CDR3 is 13 amino acids. In germline, CDR1 is SGHRS, CDR2 YFSETQ. The V segment lost 8 bases and the J segment 3 bases; nucleotides outside the gene matches: 7. CDR3 nucleotide sequence: TGCGCCAGTGAGACAGGGGACCACTACGAGCAGTACTTC. Its protein product is CASETGDHYEQYF.

This chain uses TRBV29-1 with TRBJ1-4, with unresolved D. The CDR3 loop spans 14 amino acids. Per the germline V gene, CDR1 is SQVTM and CDR2 is ANQGSEA. V was shortened by 6 bases and J by 1 base, with 12 bases between the two germline ends. CDR3 sequence: CSVISFETNEKLFF. In DNA form, the CDR3 reads TGCAGCGTAATATCCTTCGAAACTAATGAAAAACTGTTTTTT.

This clone occurred a few times. The J gene is TRBJ2-3, the V gene TRBV7-9; 9 bases fit TRBD2. The CDR3 is 16 amino acids. Germline CDR1 and CDR2: SEHNR and FQNEAQ (reference sequence). Trimming removed 4 bases from V and 2 bases from J; junction bases left unmatched: 7. This CDR3 reads CASSSGRGGLTDTQYF. CDR3 sequence (DNA): TGTGCCAGCAGCTCGGGGCGGGGGGGCCTCACAGATACGCAGTATTTT. The whole variable domain, filled in from reference TRBV7-9 and TRBJ2-3, reads DTGVSQNPRHKITKRGQNVTFRCDPISEHNRLYWYRQTLGQGPEFLTYFQNEAQLEKSRLLSDRFSAERPKGSFSTLEIQRTEQGDSAMYLCASSSGRGGLTDTQYFGPGTRLTVL.

The genes are TRBV4-1 and TRBJ2-5; TRBD2 matches at 10 bases. With V trimmed by 2 bases and J by 1 base, 7 bases remained unmatched. The CDR3 consists of 17 residues. Germline V gives CDR1 MGHRA, CDR2 YSYEKL. CDR3 residues: CASSQFYLAGGQETQYF. CDR3 DNA: TGCGCCAGCAGCCAATTCTATTTAGCGGGGGGCCAAGAGACCCAGTACTTC.

The rearrangement joins TRBV30 to TRBJ1-2; D not resolved. This CDR3 region has 11 residues. The germline V and J ends were trimmed by 8 bases and 4 bases, with 11 bases remaining between them. Germline values: CDR1 GTSNPN, CDR2 SVGIG (reference sequence). The CDR3, as DNA: TGTGCCGTGACTTCAACCTATGGCTACACCTTC. It yields the protein CAVTSTYGYTF.

This chain connects TRBV10-3 to TRBJ2-3; D gene uncertain. Trimming took off 3 bases at V and 0 bases at J, with 4 bases between the two ends. The CDR3 extends over 13 amino acids. Germline V gene lookup returns CDR1 ENHRY and CDR2 SYGVKD. The CDR3 loop is CAISDPSTDTQYF. The CDR3, as DNA: TGTGCCATCAGTGACCCGAGCACAGATACGCAGTATTTT.

The chain joins TRBV29-1 to TRBJ1-1; D is uncertain. The germline V gene has CDR1 SQVTM and CDR2 ANQGSEA. The CDR3 is 13 residues long. Between the trimmed V and J ends, which lost 2 bases and 3 bases, there was a span of 10 bases. CDR3 bases: TGCAGCGTTGAATACCTTCTCCACACTGAAGCTTTCTTT. Its translation: CSVEYLLHTEAFF.

This clone has a handful of counts. The chain uses TRBV2 and TRBJ2-6, with D uncertain. Trimming removed 4 bases from V and 0 bases from J, with 13 bases in between. Germline V gives CDR1 SNHLY, CDR2 FYNNEI. CDR3 size: 17 residues. CDR3 bases: TGTGCCAGCAGTGGGCAGCTTCTAAGCTCTGGGGCCAACGTCCTGACTTTC. This codes for CASSGQLLSSGANVLTF.

The chain is built from TRBV9 and TRBJ1-5; D might be TRBD1 (5 bases). The ends were cut back, 0 bases at V and 3 bases at J, with 7 bases in the middle. Germline assignment: CDR1 SGDLS and CDR2 YYNGEE. The CDR3 covers 14 residues. This CDR3 reads CASSVGGANQPQHF. DNA of the CDR3: TGTGCCAGCAGCGTAGGTGGGGCCAATCAGCCCCAGCATTTT.

This chain connects TRBV29-1 to TRBJ2-7; maybe TRBD2 (5 bases). This CDR3 is built from 14 residues. With 5 bases removed from V and 5 bases from J, the gap between germline ends came to 19 bases. Germline CDR1 and CDR2: SQVTM and ANQGSEA. For the CDR3, the DNA is TGCAGCGTTTCTGTCGGTGGCAGCGGCGACGAGCAGTACTTC. This sequence encodes CSVSVGGSGDEQYF.

The rearrangement joins TRBV7-9 to TRBJ2-5, with D hard to call. Deletions cut 1 base from V and 5 bases from J, with 8 bases between. The germline CDR1 and CDR2 sequences are SEHNR and FQNEAQ (reference sequence). CDR3 length equals 13 residues. The CDR3 bases are TGTGCCAGCAGCTTAGGGGCATCGGAGACCCAGTACTTC. This codes for CASSLGASETQYF.

V gene TRBV30 combines with J gene TRBJ2-6; D uncertain. The length of the CDR3 is 14 residues. Germline V CDR1 and CDR2: GTSNPN, SVGIG (reference sequence). V lost 1 base to trimming and J lost 1 base, with 5 bases between them. The CDR3 protein is CAWSERSGANVLTF. The CDR3 DNA reads TGTGCCTGGAGTGAAAGGTCTGGGGCCAACGTCCTGACTTTC.

This chain links TRBV6-5 with TRBJ2-7; 12 nucleotides agree with TRBD2. Germline CDR1 and CDR2: MNHEY and SVGAGI. V was pared by 6 bases and J by 4 bases, with 7 bases of the junction left unmatched. The CDR3 has 15 amino acids. CDR3 coding DNA: TGTGCCAGCAGGAAACTAGCGGGGGGTATGTACGAGCAGTACTTC. It codes for CASRKLAGGMYEQYF.

The CDR3 sequence: CASRAGGSNSPLHF. DNA for the CDR3: TGTGCCAGCAGAGCAGGGGGTAGTAATTCACCCCTCCACTTT. The V and J genes are TRBV6-5 and TRBJ1-6, with 7 bases identical to TRBD1. CDR1 and CDR2 from the germline V gene are MNHEY and SVGAGI. With 6 bases clipped from V and 6 bases from J, the junction kept 5 bases outside the gene matches. This CDR3 comprises 14 residues.

V and J are TRBV7-9 and TRBJ1-2; weak D call: TRBD1 (6 bases). There are 14 residues in the CDR3. With 5 bases removed from V and 4 bases from J, the gap between germline ends came to 14 bases. Germline CDR1 and CDR2: SEHNR and FQNEAQ (reference sequence). CDR3 nucleotides: TGTGCCAGCAGCCTCTCGGACAGCATCTATGGCTACACCTTC. Amino acid sequence: CASSLSDSIYGYTF.

The CDR3 protein is CSASLRLAVEETQYF. The CDR3 DNA reads as TGCAGCGCCTCCCTCAGACTAGCGGTAGAAGAGACCCAGTACTTC. The V call is TRBV29-1, the J call TRBJ2-5; 9 nucleotides match TRBD2. The CDR3 extends over 15 amino acids. The germline V gene has CDR1 SQVTM and CDR2 ANQGSEA. Trimming removed 7 bases from V and 3 bases from J; junction bases left unmatched: 12.

The chain links TRBV25-1 to TRBJ2-7; 8 nucleotides align to TRBD2. Germline V gene lookup returns CDR1 MGHDK and CDR2 SYGVNS. CDR3 length equals 14 residues. J was trimmed by 9 bases and V by 3 bases; bases with no gene match: 10. CDR3 in DNA: TGTGCCAGCAGTGACGTCGGGGGGGCTTCGTTGCAGTACTTC. Translated, it gives CASSDVGGASLQYF.

This clone has just a few counts. This specimen includes other DNA sequences encoding the same CDR3. This chain connects TRBV4-1 to TRBJ2-7, with D possibly matching TRBD1 (6 bases). In germline, CDR1 is MGHRA, CDR2 YSYEKL. V dropped 3 bases and J dropped 7 bases, with 10 bases sitting between them. CDR3 length: 12 residues. Written as DNA, the CDR3 is TGCGCCAGCAGCCAGACAGGTGGTGAGCAGTACTTC. Residues: CASSQTGGEQYF.

This clone was seen only a few times. As DNA, the CDR3 is TGTGCCAGTAGACAGTTCTCTGGAAACACCATATATTTT. It translates to CASRQFSGNTIYF. J is TRBJ1-3 and V is TRBV19; D is undetermined. CDR3 length: 13 residues. V was trimmed by 6 bases and J by 0 bases, leaving 6 bases between them. Germline assignment: CDR1 LNHDA and CDR2 SQIVND (reference sequence).

This clone is a singleton in its sample. J is TRBJ1-5 and V is TRBV30; no clear D gene. The V end lost 0 bases, the J end lost 10 bases, and 13 bases lay between the germline ends. The CDR3 is 13 residues long. The V gene's germline CDR1 is GTSNPN and CDR2 SVGIG (reference sequence). CDR3 amino acids: CAWSVSTNLPQHF. The CDR3 coding sequence is TGTGCCTGGAGTGTAAGTACTAATCTACCCCAGCATTTT.

This clone was recorded at least ten times. The gene calls are TRBV9 and TRBJ1-1; D uncertain. CDR3 size: 12 residues. The V end was cut by 0 bases, the J end by 6 bases, with 6 bases between. Germline-derived CDR1 and CDR2 are SGDLS and YYNGEE. CDR3 protein: CASSVGRAEAFF. DNA of the CDR3: TGTGCCAGCAGCGTAGGGAGGGCTGAAGCTTTCTTT.

In its sample, this clone was seen once. CDR3 DNA: TGTGCCAGTAGTTTAGGACAGGGGAGCAATCAGCCCCAGCATTTT. Its protein is CASSLGQGSNQPQHF. This chain joins TRBV19 and TRBJ1-5; 9 nucleotides align to TRBD1. V was pared by 5 bases and J by 1 base, with 3 bases of the junction left unmatched. From germline, CDR1 is LNHDA and CDR2 SQIVND (reference sequence). CDR3 length: 15 amino acids.

The chain combines TRBV2 with TRBJ2-7, with D uncertain. This CDR3 is 12 amino acids long. Germline CDR1 is SNHLY and CDR2 is FYNNEI. The V end was cut by 8 bases, the J end by 6 bases, with 14 bases between. CDR3 nucleotides: TGTGCCAGCTCGCCCCAATTTGGCGAGCAGTACTTC. It specifies CASSPQFGEQYF.

The chain links TRBV6-5 to TRBJ1-2, with TRBD1 as a possible D gene (5 bases). Germline CDR1 is MNHEY and CDR2 is SVGAGI. The CDR3 covers 13 residues. V was cut by 6 bases and J by 8 bases, with 16 bases left in between. In nucleotides, the CDR3 is TGTGCCAGCAGCGACAGCCCCGGTCGGGGCTACACCTTC. This encodes CASSDSPGRGYTF.

The chain uses TRBV2 and TRBJ1-3; TRBD1 might be the D (6 bases). The CDR3 runs to 13 residues. V was trimmed by 8 bases and J by 0 bases, leaving 8 bases between them. Germline-derived CDR1 and CDR2 are SNHLY and FYNNEI. CDR3 nucleotides: TGTGCCAGCCTGGACAGCTCTGGAAACACCATATATTTT. It encodes CASLDSSGNTIYF. Filled out from reference TRBV2 and TRBJ1-3, the complete variable domain reads EPEVTQTPSHQVTQMGQEVILRCVPISNHLYFYWYRQILGQKVEFLVSFYNNEISEKSEIFDDQFSVERPDGSNFTLKIRSTKLEDSAMYFCASLDSSGNTIYFGEGSWLTVV.

The chain combines TRBV2 with TRBJ2-1; tentatively, D is TRBD2 (6 bases). CDR3 size: 15 residues. Germline V gives CDR1 SNHLY, CDR2 FYNNEI. Between the trimmed V and J ends, which lost 8 bases and 0 bases, there was a span of 14 bases. The CDR3 DNA sequence: TGTGCCAGCCGGCGGGGCCGTAGCTCCTACAATGAGCAGTTCTTC. Translation gives CASRRGRSSYNEQFF.

V gene TRBV30 combines with J gene TRBJ2-1; D not resolved. Trimming stripped 4 bases from V and 2 bases from J, with 9 bases between. The CDR3 covers 13 residues. Germline values: CDR1 GTSNPN, CDR2 SVGIG (reference sequence). In nucleotides, the CDR3 is TGTGCCTGGACTAACAATACCTACAATGAGCAGTTCTTC. Encoded protein: CAWTNNTYNEQFF. The full variable domain, in which reference TRBV30 and TRBJ2-1 provide the parts outside the CDR3, is SQTIHQWPATLVQPVGSPLSLECTVEGTSNPNLYWYRQAAGRGLQLLFYSVGIGQISSEVPQNLSASRPQDRQFILSSKKLLLSDSGFYLCAWTNNTYNEQFFGPGTRLTVL.

This chain joins TRBV2 and TRBJ1-6; D gene ambiguous. The CDR3 runs to 16 residues. The V and J ends lost 6 bases and 0 bases respectively, with 12 bases between them. Germline lookup yields CDR1 SNHLY and CDR2 FYNNEI. CDR3 residues: CASRLRGDSYNSPLHF. The CDR3 coding sequence is TGTGCCAGCAGATTACGAGGTGACTCCTATAATTCACCCCTCCACTTT.